A selection of T cell receptor beta chains follows, all from one sample in a study of radiotherapy plus CTLA-4 blockade in lung cancer. Assay: immunoSEQ multiplex PCR; the TCRdb copy retains only in-frame clones and omits some. The sample records fewer than 100,000 clones, about 84% being singletons. This sample comprised peripheral blood, obtained from a patient treated with radiotherapy plus ipilimumab. The receptors originated from a human donor with non-small cell lung cancer who had stable disease on radiotherapy plus ipilimumab. Each CDR3 is given with its conserved first and last residue. Fields, in order: clone size, D gene, V gene, J gene, CDR3 DNA, CDR3 protein. The D gene is left open where the match is weak. Clone size is not always given. Where it is, it says once, few, many or a class for expanded clones.

clone_size: -
d_call: -
v_call: TRBV29-1
j_call: TRBJ2-7
cdr3_nt: TGCAGCGTTGGATTATACAGGGATACCTACGAGCAGTACTTC
cdr3_aa: CSVGLYRDTYEQYF

clone_size: -
d_call: -
v_call: TRBV21-1
j_call: TRBJ2-7
cdr3_nt: TGTGCCAGCAGCCACCCCTTGGTATTAGCGGGTCCAAGCTCCTACGAGCAGTACTTC
cdr3_aa: CASSHPLVLAGPSSYEQYF

clone_size: -
d_call: -
v_call: TRBV4-1
j_call: TRBJ2-5
cdr3_nt: TGCGCCAGCAGCCACCCGGGCGCGGGGATTGAGACCCAGTACTTC
cdr3_aa: CASSHPGAGIETQYF

clone_size: -
d_call: -
v_call: TRBV19
j_call: TRBJ1-5
cdr3_nt: TGTGCCAGTAGGGAGTCCTCAGGTGGGAATCAGCCCCAGCATTTT
cdr3_aa: CASRESSGGNQPQHF

clone_size: -
d_call: -
v_call: TRBV7-9
j_call: TRBJ2-1
cdr3_nt: TGTGCCAGCAGCTTAGGCGGGGTTAACAATGAGCAGTTCTTC
cdr3_aa: CASSLGGVNNEQFF

clone_size: -
d_call: TRBD2
v_call: TRBV10-3
j_call: TRBJ2-1
cdr3_nt: TGTGCCACAGCGGGGGGTAGGAATGAGCAGTTCTTC
cdr3_aa: CATAGGRNEQFF

clone_size: -
d_call: -
v_call: TRBV5-1
j_call: TRBJ1-6
cdr3_nt: TGCGCCAGCAGCTTGCTTCGGATGGAGGATTCACCCCTCCACTTT
cdr3_aa: CASSLLRMEDSPLHF

clone_size: -
d_call: -
v_call: TRBV6-1
j_call: TRBJ2-7
cdr3_nt: TGTGCCAGCAGAGGACAAGGGGTTACCTACGAGCAGTACTTC
cdr3_aa: CASRGQGVTYEQYF

clone_size: -
d_call: -
v_call: TRBV19
j_call: TRBJ2-7
cdr3_nt: TGTGCCAGTAGTATGGGAGCGGGCGCCTACGAGCAGTACTTC
cdr3_aa: CASSMGAGAYEQYF

clone_size: -
d_call: TRBD1
v_call: TRBV19
j_call: TRBJ2-1
cdr3_nt: TGTGCCAGTAGTATCCGGGACAGGGGCTACAATGAGCAGTTCTTC
cdr3_aa: CASSIRDRGYNEQFF

clone_size: -
d_call: TRBD1
v_call: TRBV5-1
j_call: TRBJ2-7
cdr3_nt: TGCGCCAGCACCCCTGGGAGGGGACAGGGGACCTACGAGCAGTACTTC
cdr3_aa: CASTPGRGQGTYEQYF

clone_size: -
d_call: -
v_call: TRBV9
j_call: TRBJ2-3
cdr3_nt: TGTGCCAGCAGCTTCTCCCCTGGGGACGGGAACACAGATACGCAGTATTTT
cdr3_aa: CASSFSPGDGNTDTQYF

clone_size: -
d_call: TRBD1
v_call: TRBV28
j_call: TRBJ1-2
cdr3_nt: TGTGCCAGCCGGTGGGACAGGGGGCCCTATGGCTACACCTTC
cdr3_aa: CASRWDRGPYGYTF

clone_size: -
d_call: -
v_call: TRBV21-1
j_call: TRBJ2-1
cdr3_nt: TGTGCCAGCAGCAAGCCGACTAGCGAGGGGTACAATGAGCAGTTCTTC
cdr3_aa: CASSKPTSEGYNEQFF

clone_size: once
d_call: -
v_call: TRBV18
j_call: TRBJ1-6
cdr3_nt: TGTGCCAGCTCACCAAAACAGGACCTCTATAATTCACCCCTCCACTTT
cdr3_aa: CASSPKQDLYNSPLHF

clone_size: -
d_call: TRBD2
v_call: TRBV7-2
j_call: TRBJ2-7
cdr3_nt: TGTGCCAGCAGCTTAGCGGGACTAGCGGGGGTAAGCTCCTACGAGCAGTACTTC
cdr3_aa: CASSLAGLAGVSSYEQYF

clone_size: few
d_call: -
v_call: TRBV19
j_call: TRBJ1-1
cdr3_nt: TGTGCCAGTAGCAGCAGGGCTGGATGGACTGAAGCTTTCTTT
cdr3_aa: CASSSRAGWTEAFF

clone_size: once
d_call: -
v_call: TRBV2
j_call: TRBJ1-6
cdr3_nt: TGTGCCAGCAGTGGGTTTCCGTCAGGGGCGAAGTCCTATAATTCACCCCTCCACTTT
cdr3_aa: CASSGFPSGAKSYNSPLHF

clone_size: -
d_call: TRBD1
v_call: TRBV28
j_call: TRBJ1-2
cdr3_nt: TGTGCCAGCAATTGGGGACAGGGGAGAGATGGCTACACCTTC
cdr3_aa: CASNWGQGRDGYTF

clone_size: -
d_call: -
v_call: TRBV5-1
j_call: TRBJ2-7
cdr3_nt: TGCGCCAGCAGCTTCCGGGACAACTACGAGCAGTACTTC
cdr3_aa: CASSFRDNYEQYF

clone_size: -
d_call: -
v_call: TRBV11-2
j_call: TRBJ2-7
cdr3_nt: TGTGCCAGCAGCTTAGTCTACTACGAGCAGTACTTC
cdr3_aa: CASSLVYYEQYF

clone_size: -
d_call: -
v_call: TRBV7-6
j_call: TRBJ1-1
cdr3_nt: TGTGCCAGCAGCTTTGGCGTTATGAACACTGAAGCTTTCTTT
cdr3_aa: CASSFGVMNTEAFF

clone_size: once
d_call: -
v_call: TRBV27
j_call: TRBJ2-4
cdr3_nt: TGTGCCAGCAGCCCCCAGGGCCCCAAAAACATTCAGTACTTC
cdr3_aa: CASSPQGPKNIQYF

clone_size: -
d_call: TRBD2
v_call: TRBV19
j_call: TRBJ2-1
cdr3_nt: TGTGCCAGTAAGTTAGGGACGGCCGGGGGGAATGAGCAGTTCTTC
cdr3_aa: CASKLGTAGGNEQFF

clone_size: -
d_call: TRBD2
v_call: TRBV9
j_call: TRBJ2-7
cdr3_nt: TGTGCCAGCAGCCTTCCCCCCGCTAGCGGGGCACACCTGAGCTCCTACGAGCAGTACTTC
cdr3_aa: CASSLPPASGAHLSSYEQYF